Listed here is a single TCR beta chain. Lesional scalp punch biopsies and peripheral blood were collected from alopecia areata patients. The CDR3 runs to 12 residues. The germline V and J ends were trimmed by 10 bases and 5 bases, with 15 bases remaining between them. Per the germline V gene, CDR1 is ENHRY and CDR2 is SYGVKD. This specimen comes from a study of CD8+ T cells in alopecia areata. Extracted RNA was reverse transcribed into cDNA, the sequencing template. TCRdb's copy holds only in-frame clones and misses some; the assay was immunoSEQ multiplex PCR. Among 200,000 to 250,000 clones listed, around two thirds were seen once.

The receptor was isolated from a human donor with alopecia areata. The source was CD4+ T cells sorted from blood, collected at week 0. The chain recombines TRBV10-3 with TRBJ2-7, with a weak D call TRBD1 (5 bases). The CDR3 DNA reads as TGTGCCACCTGGGCAGGGTCGAACGAGCAGTACTTC. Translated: CATWAGSNEQYF.